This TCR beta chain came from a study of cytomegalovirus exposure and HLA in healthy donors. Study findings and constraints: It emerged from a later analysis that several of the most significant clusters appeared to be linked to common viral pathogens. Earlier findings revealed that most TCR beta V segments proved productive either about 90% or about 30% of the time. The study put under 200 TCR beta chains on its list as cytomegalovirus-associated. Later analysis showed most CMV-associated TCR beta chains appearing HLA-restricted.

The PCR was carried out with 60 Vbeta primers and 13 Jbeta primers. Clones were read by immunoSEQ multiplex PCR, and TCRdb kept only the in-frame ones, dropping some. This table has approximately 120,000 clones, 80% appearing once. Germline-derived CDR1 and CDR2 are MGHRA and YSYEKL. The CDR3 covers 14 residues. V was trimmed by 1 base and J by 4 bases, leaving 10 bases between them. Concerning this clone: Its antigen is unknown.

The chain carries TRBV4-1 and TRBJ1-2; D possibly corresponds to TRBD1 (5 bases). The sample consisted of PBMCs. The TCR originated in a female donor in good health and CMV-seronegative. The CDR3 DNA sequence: TGCGCCAGCAGCCAAGGGGGCGCGAGCTATGGCTACACCTTC. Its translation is CASSQGGASYGYTF.